The clone carrying this T cell receptor beta chain turned up a few times. Its cognate antigen is unknown. The naive CD8 subset, CD45RO-negative cells positively selected for CCR7, excluded terminally differentiated effector memory CD45RA+ cells. The sample is drawn from a study of shared clonotypes between healthy human individuals. Study summary: The plates for each donor numbered three CD4 naive, three CD4 memory, two CD8 naive and one CD8 memory.

Broader study findings: The sharing of 4.5% to 5.5% of naive CD4 clonotypes was seen across a handful of donors. Estimated clonotype richness was generally higher in naive than memory subsets.

V was clipped by 2 bases and J by 7 bases, with 17 bases between them. The CDR3 has 15 residues. Germline V gives CDR1 SGHVS, CDR2 FQNEAQ. The protocol was immunoSEQ multiplex PCR, while the TCRdb copy is restricted to in-frame clones and leaves out a portion. The table includes about 2 million clones, about 95% detected once. Material: naive CD8+ T cells sorted from blood. V and J are TRBV7-8 and TRBJ2-5, with D tentatively TRBD1 (5 bases). This receptor was taken from a man aged 18 to 29 in good health. The CDR3, as DNA: TGTGCCAGCAGCTTACACCAGGGTCCCAGTTGGACCCAGTACTTC. As protein: CASSLHQGPSWTQYF.